The 8 T cell receptor beta chains given below trace back to one sample, sequenced in a study of cytomegalovirus exposure and HLA in healthy donors. 60 Vbeta and 13 Jbeta primers were used in PCR. The table came from immunoSEQ multiplex PCR; TCRdb's copy has only in-frame clones and leaves some out. The top ten clones hold over 5.5% of a sample with approximately 76,000 clones, about 60% of them seen once. Sequencing was done on a sample of PBMCs. These receptors originate from a man aged 30 to 39 in good health and CMV-seropositive.

This clone appeared a few times. V is TRBV7-2 and J is TRBJ2-1, with a weak D call TRBD1 (6 bases). This CDR3 has 15 amino acids. Looked up from germline, CDR1 is SGHTA and CDR2 is FQGNSA. Trimming took 3 bases from V and 9 from J, leaving 18 bases between them. CDR3 bases: TGTGCCAGCAGCTTTATTCAGGGGCAGGTGGGTGAGCAGTTCTTC. Protein product: CASSFIQGQVGEQFF. The variable domain in full, completed from reference TRBV7-2 and TRBJ2-1, reads GAGVSQSPSNKVTEKGKDVELRCDPISGHTALYWYRQSLGQGLEFLIYFQGNSAPDKSGLPSDRFSAERTGGSVSTLTIQRTQQEDSAVYLCASSFIQGQVGEQFFGPGTRLTVL.

The J gene is TRBJ2-3, the V gene TRBV29-1, with TRBD2 matching over 11 bases. The CDR3 has 17 amino acids. Germline V gene lookup returns CDR1 SQVTM and CDR2 ANQGSEA. The J segment lost 6 bases and the V segment lost 4 bases, leaving 15 bases of the junction unmatched. The CDR3, as DNA: TGCAGCGTTGTGGGAGGGCTAGCGGGAGGAGTTGGGGATACGCAGTATTTT. Translation gives CSVVGGLAGGVGDTQYF.

J is TRBJ2-7 and V is TRBV28, with 8 bases aligning to TRBD1. With V trimmed by 5 bases and J by 6 bases, 12 bases remained unmatched. This CDR3 region has 15 residues. The V gene's germline CDR1 is MDHEN and CDR2 SYDVKM. The CDR3 coding sequence is TGTGCCAGCAGTAGTTCCGGGACAGGATTAGGCGAGCAGTACTTC. Translation: CASSSSGTGLGEQYF.

This sequence joins TRBV10-3 and TRBJ1-2; the D gene is possibly TRBD1 (5 bases). With 1 base removed from V and 2 bases from J, the gap between germline ends came to 8 bases. CDR3 size: 14 residues. Per germline, CDR1 ENHRY and CDR2 SYGVKD. For the CDR3, the DNA is TGTGCCATCAGTGAGTTCGGGGGGAACTATGGCTACACCTTC. Its protein is CAISEFGGNYGYTF.

The CDR3 coding sequence is TGTGCCAGCTCTAAACAGGGATCTGGAAACACCATATATTTT. Translating gives CASSKQGSGNTIYF. The V call is TRBV7-9, the J call TRBJ1-3; possible D gene TRBD1, 6 bases. CDR3 length: 14 residues. Trimming shortened V by 8 bases and J by 1 base, and 12 bases separated the two germline ends. Per germline, CDR1 SEHNR and CDR2 FQNEAQ (reference sequence).

The chain is built from TRBV6-5 and TRBJ1-4, with D unresolved. With 6 bases removed from V and 5 bases from J, the gap between germline ends came to 16 bases. Germline V gene sequence: CDR1 MNHEY, CDR2 SVGAGI. This CDR3 comprises 15 residues. The CDR3 coding sequence is TGTGCCAGCAGCTTACTGGTAGGGAGGAATGAAAAACTGTTTTTT. Protein: CASSLLVGRNEKLFF.

This clone appeared a few times. The chain has TRBV9 and TRBJ2-2, with 10 positions matching TRBD2. The CDR3 extends over 19 amino acids. Germline V gives CDR1 SGDLS, CDR2 YYNGEE. Unmatched junction bases numbered 13, after V lost 0 bases and J lost 5 bases. The CDR3 sequence is CASSVETAGGPRSTGELFF. CDR3 nucleotide sequence: TGTGCCAGCAGCGTAGAGACAGCGGGGGGGCCGAGGAGTACCGGGGAGCTGTTTTTT.

V usage is TRBV2 and J usage is TRBJ2-3; D ambiguous. Germline V gene sequence: CDR1 SNHLY, CDR2 FYNNEI. V lost 8 bases and J lost 5, with 5 bases in between. The CDR3 has 10 amino acids. CDR3 protein: CASQRDTQYF. CDR3 DNA: TGTGCCAGCCAGCGAGATACGCAGTATTTT.